This T cell receptor (beta chain) derives from a study of T cells after yellow fever vaccination (dated by TCRdb to about 2019). Notes on the research overall: Libraries from fractions with low cell numbers were prepared with the SMART-Seq v4 Ultra Low Input RNA kit. Bulk PBMC replicates and cell subsets were isolated from blood drawn at multiple timepoints before and after both primary and secondary immunization. The cohort comprised two healthy male donors, one aged 18 to 29 and one aged 30 to 40 years. To track T-cell clones before and after primary and booster YFV17D yellow fever vaccination, bulk TCR alpha and beta repertoires were sequenced longitudinally.

TCR cDNA was synthesized by 5'RACE template switching, through which a universal primer site and unique molecular identifiers were introduced. Priming for cDNA synthesis came from both the TCR alpha and TCR beta constant segments. Library amplification involved two PCR steps, and the second step added sample barcodes and sequencing adapters. Libraries were sequenced on Illumina HiSeq 2500 (2x100 bp) or NovaSeq (2x150 bp). Processing in the source paper ran as follows. Demultiplexing of reads and collapsing into UMI consensus sequences were performed with MIGEC, and V(D)J alignment was carried out with MiXCR. Vaccine-responding clonotypes were defined with edgeR using replicate PBMC samples, requiring FDR below 0.01 and a log2 fold change above 5 up to day 15. Each bulk clonotype was labeled CD4 or CD8 based on which sequenced repertoire, CD4 or CD8, contained the clonotype at higher abundance. The raw public reads went through TCRdb reprocessing: fastp at Q25, MiXCR clone calling, in-frame beta chains kept. Rows with a matching CDR3 protein are joined into one entry that keeps the most common DNA and genes. The V and J calls, along with clone size, are taken from TCRdb and not from the paper's own processing. The table for this sample lists 300,000 or so distinct CDR3 sequences; about 6.6% of them were counted only once. The ten most abundant clones make up roughly a sixth of the sample.

CDR1 and CDR2 are drawn from the germline V gene: LGHNA, YSLEER. CDR3 length: 15 amino acids, cysteine to phenylalanine. The read is trimmed to its CDR3 DNA, 45 bases read in frame from base 1. V was cut back by 4 bases and J by 4 bases, leaving a gap of 13 bases between them. What the treatment or condition label conveys for this sample: live attenuated yellow fever vaccine strain. Two biological replicates of bulk PBMCs were collected at each blood-draw timepoint. PBMCs were isolated from peripheral blood using a standard Ficoll-Paque protocol. TriZol was used to extract RNA from bulk PBMCs, from CD4 and CD8 fractions, and from dextramer-positive and dextramer-negative fractions. The investigation overall reported the following: The study included only a couple of donors, which limits how far the findings can be generalized. After the booster, most of the clones that had expanded following primary vaccination were detected again (roughly 97% of CD4 and roughly 90% of CD8), which suggests that memory was broadly maintained. Compared with the primary T-cell response, the secondary T-cell response was weaker but faster, peaking on day 5 rather than day 15. Computational filtering was required because FACS-sorted repertoires could contain abundant contaminating clonotypes from the bulk population. A small share of clonotypes occurred in both CD4 and CD8 compartments, likely arising from convergent recombination.

Worth noting for this clonotype: Which antigen it targets is not known. One base away there is no much larger clone; base qualities are not given.

The sequencing here drew on PBMCs, taken about 41 days after the first yellow fever vaccination. The receptor comes from a man younger than 35 who received the YFV17D yellow fever vaccine. The chain joins TRBV4-3 to TRBJ2-2, with the D segment possibly TRBD1 or TRBD2, each aligning over 5 bases. The CDR3 reads CASSRGSGTTGELFF. The DNA sequence is given as TGCGCCAGCAGCCGAGGGTCAGGGACCACCGGGGAGCTGTTTTTT.